This TCR beta chain was identified in a study of metastatic and nonmetastatic thyroid tumors. On the study more broadly: Where malignant and benign thyroid patients were concerned, repertoires were compared across blood and tumor or nodule tissue.

V dropped 8 bases and J dropped 6 bases, with 30 bases sitting between them. This CDR3 is 18 amino acids long. Prior to thyroid surgery, none of the patients had received any treatment. TCRdb re-called the PCR reads via MiXCR. Seen here are over 35,000 clones, 17% observed once, and the top ten hold approximately 10%. Sequencing was done on a sample of tumor tissue. The sequence derives from a female donor with papillary thyroid cancer or a benign thyroid nodule (not recorded which). Some clones in this sample may be carry-over from other donors' samples. The genes are TRBV12-3 or TRBV12-4 and TRBJ2-3; D may correspond to TRBD1 or TRBD2 (5 bases each). DNA for the CDR3: TGTGCCAGCCCTCCCGCGGCCGGGGACCCCCTGAGCAAGGATACGCAGTATTTT. Its translation is CASPPAAGDPLSKDTQYF.